Following are 32 T cell receptor beta chains from one sample sequenced in a study of regulatory T cells in long-lasting Graves disease. Arm-PCR with iRepertoire HTBI primers amplified the CDR3 regions for these TCR beta libraries. TCRdb passed the multiplex PCR reads through MiXCR, listing each CDR3 protein once. The data hold around 500,000 distinct CDR3 sequences, with around 16% observed a single time. As to time point: newly diagnosed GD, antithyroid drugs for less than 3 months. RNA from PBMCs was the source of the TCR library. These data also featured in a second study, about T cells in Graves' hyperthyroidism and ophthalmopathy.

The sequencing used peripheral blood mononuclear cells (PBMCs), collected at new diagnosis, from a patient treated with antithyroid drugs. The receptors originated from a woman aged 35-60 years with Graves disease.

This clonotype appeared many times. The chain is built from TRBV7-9 and TRBJ2-1, with TRBD1 identical over 8 bases. The J segment lost 6 bases and the V segment lost 0 bases, leaving 10 bases of the junction unmatched. The CDR3 spans 17 residues. CDR1 SEHNR and CDR2 FQNEAQ come from the germline V gene (reference sequence). This CDR3 reads CASSLARTGSLGNEQFF. The CDR3 DNA reads TGTGCCAGCAGCTTAGCCCGGACAGGGTCTTTAGGCAATGAGCAGTTCTTC.

This clonotype has at least ten counts. Relative to the germline gene, one junction end is altered; a read error may explain this. The chain uses TRBV3-1 and TRBJ1-6; D not certain. This CDR3 is built from 16 residues. Germline V gene sequence: CDR1 LGHDT, CDR2 YNNKEL (reference sequence). The CDR3 DNA is TGTGCCAGCAACCAAGCCACAAGCTCCTATAATTCACCCCTCCACTTT. Translation gives CASNQATSSYNSPLHF.

The gene calls are TRBV4-1 and TRBJ1-4, with D hard to call. Between the trimmed V and J ends, which lost 0 bases and 7 bases, there was a span of 3 bases. The CDR3 extends over 12 amino acids. Germline V gene lookup returns CDR1 MGHRA and CDR2 YSYEKL. The CDR3 region has the DNA TGCGCCAGCAGCCAAGATTTTGAAAAACTGTTTTTT. It translates to CASSQDFEKLFF.

The CDR3 DNA reads as TGCGCCAGCAGCCACTTGACAGGGATAAACGAAAAACTGTTTTTT. Its translation is CASSHLTGINEKLFF. The genes are TRBV5-1 and TRBJ1-4; 7 bases are shared with TRBD1. The CDR3 runs 15 residues. Germline V lookup: CDR1 SGHRS, CDR2 YFSETQ. V was pared by 4 bases and J by 8 bases, with 11 bases of the junction left unmatched.

The rearrangement joins TRBV9 to TRBJ1-3; 7 bases align to TRBD1. Germline assignment: CDR1 SGDLS and CDR2 YYNGEE. Unmatched junction bases numbered 5, after V lost 3 bases and J lost 2 bases. The CDR3 contains 15 residues. The CDR3, as DNA: TGTGCCAGCAGCGAGACAGGGCGGCCTGGAAACACCATATATTTT. Protein: CASSETGRPGNTIYF.

The sample holds many counts of this clonotype. The chain has TRBV6-1 and TRBJ1-2; tentative D call: TRBD1 (5 bases). CDR3 size: 16 residues. The germline V and J ends were trimmed by 0 bases and 0 bases, with 11 bases remaining between them. Germline CDR1 reads MNHNS; CDR2 reads SASEGT. CDR3: CASSEAFGAANYGYTF. The CDR3 DNA follows: TGTGCCAGCAGTGAAGCCTTCGGGGCCGCTAACTATGGCTACACCTTC.

This clonotype was seen a few times. This chain connects TRBV6-5 to TRBJ2-2; D is unclear. CDR3 length: 16 amino acids. Germline V gene sequence: CDR1 MNHEY, CDR2 SVGAGI. V lost 2 bases and J lost 0, with 10 bases in between. The CDR3 DNA reads TGTGCCAGCAGTTACCTAAGAGATTCGAACACCGGGGAGCTGTTTTTT. The encoded protein is CASSYLRDSNTGELFF.

This clonotype was counted between two and nine times. V usage is TRBV2 and J usage is TRBJ2-4; D remains unclear. With 5 bases removed from V and 10 bases from J, the gap between germline ends came to 9 bases. The germline CDR1 and CDR2 sequences are SNHLY and FYNNEI. CDR3 length: 11 residues. CDR3 DNA sequence: TGTGCCAGCAGTCCCGACTCGATTCAGTACTTC. Its translation is CASSPDSIQYF.

Turning to this clonotype: This clone may be a read error of a much larger clone one base away. As the CDR3 is not closed by the conserved phenylalanine or tryptophan, this likely results from a read error. The genes are TRBV12-3 or TRBV12-4 and TRBJ1-2; 7 bases fit TRBD1. The V and J ends lost 5 bases and 4 bases, in that order; junction bases with no gene match: 4. This CDR3 is 13 amino acids long. DNA for the CDR3: TGTGCCAGCAGTGACAGGGTGGGCTATGGCTACACCTCC. This sequence encodes CASSDRVGYGYTS.

This chain joins TRBV11-2 and TRBJ2-3; perhaps TRBD2 as D (5 bases). The CDR3 totals 14 residues. The germline V gene encodes CDR1 SGHAT and CDR2 FQNNGV. Trimming removed 4 bases at V and 2 bases at J, with 10 bases between. This CDR3 is CASSSPRDTDTQYF. The DNA of the CDR3 is TGTGCCAGCAGCTCGCCCCGGGACACAGATACGCAGTATTTT.

This chain uses TRBV18 with TRBJ2-7, with 8 nucleotides matching TRBD1. CDR1 is KGHSH, CDR2 LQKENI, per germline. The junction had 10 bases not matched to a gene; V was cut back by 3 bases and J by 0 bases. The CDR3 sequence is 17 residues long. DNA for the CDR3: TGTGCCAGCTCACCGTCGACTCCCGGGACAGGCTCCTACGAGCAGTACTTC. Amino acids: CASSPSTPGTGSYEQYF. Using reference TRBV18 and TRBJ2-7 for the parts outside the CDR3, the full variable domain is NAGVMQNPRHLVRRRGQEARLRCSPMKGHSHVYWYRQLPEEGLKFMVYLQKENIIDESGMPKERFSAEFPKEGPSILRIQQVVRGDSAAYFCASSPSTPGTGSYEQYFGPGTRLTVT.

This clonotype has a count of ten or more. The chain couples TRBV9 to TRBJ1-1; D remains ambiguous. Germline values: CDR1 SGDLS, CDR2 YYNGEE. The CDR3 sequence is 14 residues long. V dropped 4 bases and J dropped 1 base, with 11 bases sitting between them. The CDR3 bases are TGTGCCAGCAGCCCGCGACAAGAGAACACTGAAGCTTTCTTT. Amino acid sequence: CASSPRQENTEAFF.

This clonotype occurred a few times. The chain recombines TRBV28 with TRBJ1-2; D is ambiguous. The V gene lost 3 bases and the J gene lost 10 bases, with 9 bases spanning the gap. Germline loops: CDR1 MDHEN, CDR2 SYDVKM. CDR3 length: 11 amino acids. The CDR3 nucleotides read TGTGCCAGCAGTTTGGAGGAAAACTACACCTTC. This sequence encodes CASSLEENYTF.

The chain is built from TRBV20-1 and TRBJ1-2; weak D call: TRBD1 (6 bases). Germline-derived CDR1 and CDR2 are DFQATT and SNEGSKA (reference sequence). Trimming shortened V by 5 bases and J by 3 bases, and 7 bases separated the two germline ends. The CDR3 covers 11 residues. The CDR3 DNA is TGCAGTGCTCGGACAGACTATGGCTACACCTTC. It specifies CSARTDYGYTF.

Remarks on this clonotype: A single base separates this from a much larger clone, so it may be a read error. The chain links TRBV10-1 to TRBJ1-5; D unresolved. Trimming cost V 4 bases and J 11 bases, with 12 bases left between them. Germline loops: CDR1 WNHNN, CDR2 SYGVQD (reference sequence). This CDR3 has 12 residues. CDR3: CASSVANQSQHF. DNA of the CDR3: TGCGCCAGCAGTGTGGCAAACCAGTCCCAGCATTTT.

This clonotype was counted between two and nine times. The CDR3 protein is CASSYVTSGGTGELFF. The CDR3 coding sequence is TGTGCCAGCAGTTACGTTACTAGCGGGGGGACCGGGGAGCTGTTTTTT. The V and J genes are TRBV27 and TRBJ2-2; TRBD2 matches at 12 bases. Germline CDR1 MNHEY, CDR2 SMNVEV (reference sequence). The CDR3 sequence is 16 residues long. Trimming cost V 4 bases and J 5 bases; bases outside gene matches: 5.

Many counts were recorded for this clonotype. The rearrangement joins TRBV6-1 to TRBJ1-1; TRBD1 matches at 8 bases. Trimming cost V 7 bases and J 5 bases; bases outside gene matches: 3. CDR1 is MNHNS and CDR2 is SASEGT in the germline V gene. This CDR3 spans 12 amino acids. The CDR3 DNA reads TGTGCCAGCAAGACAGGGGTAACTGAAGCTTTCTTT. Protein sequence: CASKTGVTEAFF.

The rearrangement joins TRBV28 to TRBJ1-1, with 10 bases fitting TRBD1. V was pared by 11 bases and J by 13 bases, with 19 bases of the junction left unmatched. This CDR3 comprises 14 residues. Germline V gives CDR1 MDHEN, CDR2 SYDVKM. For the CDR3, the DNA is TGTGCCGCGACAGGGGGCGTGACGAACACTGAGGTTTTCTTT. Translating it yields CAATGGVTNTEVFF.

The chain carries TRBV19 and TRBJ2-5, with 9 bases matching TRBD2. Germline CDR1 and CDR2: LNHDA and SQIVND (reference sequence). There are 17 residues in the CDR3. Trimming at V came to 3 bases and at J to 3 bases, leaving 11 bases not matched to a gene. CDR3: CASSILLAGLAEETQYF. For the CDR3, the DNA is TGTGCCAGTAGTATCCTCCTAGCGGGGCTTGCGGAAGAGACCCAGTACTTC.

This clonotype was seen a handful of times. At one end, the junction sequence differs from germline, possibly due to a read error. The CDR3 nucleotides read TGTGCCAGCGGTGATTCCGGGACAGGGACTAACTATGGCTACACCTTC. Encoded protein: CASGDSGTGTNYGYTF. The chain has TRBV6-1 and TRBJ1-2, with 9 bases aligning to TRBD1. Germline V gene lookup returns CDR1 MNHNS and CDR2 SASEGT. The CDR3 runs to 16 residues.

This clonotype has ten or more counts. J is TRBJ2-7 and V is TRBV13, with D perhaps given as TRBD1 or TRBD2 (6 bases each). The germline V gene encodes CDR1 PRHDT and CDR2 FYEKMQ (reference sequence). The CDR3 spans 17 residues. Trimming shortened V by 5 bases and J by 0 bases, and 20 bases separated the two germline ends. The CDR3 region is CASSPSVGGSSSYEQYF. CDR3 sequence (DNA): TGTGCCAGCAGCCCCTCCGTCGGGGGCAGCAGCTCCTACGAGCAGTACTTC.

This clonotype was seen many times. V is TRBV29-1 and J is TRBJ2-1, with 7 positions matching TRBD2. Germline trimming cut 2 bases from V and 0 bases from J; bases unmatched to any gene: 4. This CDR3 has 15 residues. Germline V gene data show CDR1 as SQVTM and CDR2 as ANQGSEA. CDR3 coding DNA: TGCAGCGTTGAAAAGGGCGGGAGCTCCTACAATGAGCAGTTCTTC. This translates into CSVEKGGSSYNEQFF.

This clonotype was observed many times. V gene TRBV3-1 combines with J gene TRBJ1-1; perhaps TRBD1 as D (6 bases). This CDR3 has 13 amino acids. CDR1 is LGHDT, CDR2 YNNKEL, per germline (reference sequence). The ends were cut back, 8 bases at V and 4 bases at J, with 14 bases in the middle. CDR3 in amino acids: CASGTGSSTEAFF. The DNA of the CDR3 is TGTGCCAGCGGTACAGGGTCGAGCACTGAAGCTTTCTTT.

Note on this clonotype: This may arise from a read error, as a much more abundant clone is one base away. Since no conserved phenylalanine or tryptophan closes the CDR3, a read error is the likely cause. The CDR3 spells CASSHGETQYL. CDR3 in DNA: TGTGCCAGCAGCCATGGAGAGACCCAGTACCTC. The chain carries TRBV3-1 and TRBJ2-1; D is uncertain. The end of the DNA is better explained by TRBJ2-5, so the J call may be wrong. The CDR3 is 11 amino acids. Germline V gives CDR1 LGHDT, CDR2 YNNKEL (reference sequence).

In this sample, this clonotype turned up many times. The gene calls are TRBV10-1 and TRBJ1-1, with D perhaps TRBD1 (5 bases). The CDR3 has 13 amino acids. Per the germline V gene, CDR1 is WNHNN and CDR2 is SYGVQD (reference sequence). V lost 10 bases and J 1 base, leaving 13 bases between the germline ends. CDR3 DNA: TGCGCCACCTCAAGACAGACGAACACTGAAGCTTTCTTT. It specifies CATSRQTNTEAFF.

J is TRBJ2-5 and V is TRBV24-1; 8 bases agree with TRBD1. Germline V gene lookup returns CDR1 KGHDR and CDR2 SFDVKD. The CDR3 runs to 13 residues. Trimming cost V 7 bases and J 8 bases; bases outside gene matches: 8. CDR3 in amino acids: CATSLGQGDTQYF. The DNA for the CDR3 is TGTGCCACCAGCCTCGGACAGGGAGATACCCAGTACTTC.

This clonotype was seen ten or more times. This chain joins TRBV2 and TRBJ1-1; D is undetermined. Trimming stripped 9 bases from V and 5 bases from J, with 4 bases between. The CDR3 extends over 9 amino acids. CDR1 SNHLY and CDR2 FYNNEI come from the germline V gene. CDR3 nucleotide sequence: TGTGCCAGGGGAACTGAAGCTTTCTTT. Translated: CARGTEAFF.

This clonotype was observed at least ten times. The chain links TRBV18 to TRBJ1-1; no clear D gene. Germline V CDR1 and CDR2: KGHSH, LQKENI. The CDR3 is 12 amino acids. V lost 2 bases and J 1 base, leaving 2 bases between the germline ends. For the CDR3, the DNA is TGTGCCAGCTCACCATCGAACACTGAAGCTTTCTTT. Translation: CASSPSNTEAFF. The full variable domain, in which reference TRBV18 and TRBJ1-1 provide the parts outside the CDR3, is NAGVMQNPRHLVRRRGQEARLRCSPMKGHSHVYWYRQLPEEGLKFMVYLQKENIIDESGMPKERFSAEFPKEGPSILRIQQVVRGDSAAYFCASSPSNTEAFFGQGTRLTVV.

To note about this clonotype: At one end the junction does not follow the germline gene, possibly because of a read error. The chain uses TRBV11-2 and TRBJ1-5, with TRBD1 matching over 8 bases. Germline V lookup: CDR1 SGHAT, CDR2 FQNNGV. The CDR3 is made up of 16 amino acids. CDR3 in DNA: TGTGCCAGCAGCTTAGATGGGACAGGTAGCAGTCAGCCCCAGCATTTT. Amino acid sequence: CASSLDGTGSSQPQHF.

This clonotype was recorded at least ten times. The chain employs TRBV20-1 and TRBJ1-6; 8 positions agree with TRBD1. Germline CDR1 and CDR2: DFQATT and SNEGSKA (reference sequence). There are 14 residues in the CDR3. V lost 3 bases to trimming and J lost 7 bases; unmatched junction nucleotides: 5. CDR3 in DNA: TGCAGTGCTAGGGCAGGGGGCGAAAATTCACCCCTCCACTTT. Protein product: CSARAGGENSPLHF.

The chain employs TRBV28 and TRBJ1-2; TRBD1 matches at 7 bases. Germline CDR1 and CDR2: MDHEN and SYDVKM. The CDR3 runs 14 residues. Germline trimming cut 10 bases from V and 8 bases from J; bases unmatched to any gene: 16. Here the CDR3 reads CATGTGTDPKGYTF. The CDR3 DNA follows: TGTGCCACTGGAACCGGGACAGACCCTAAGGGCTACACCTTC.

The chain employs TRBV10-2 and TRBJ1-1; weak D call: TRBD1 (6 bases). Germline lookup yields CDR1 WSHSY and CDR2 SAAADI. This CDR3 has 15 residues. V gave up 4 bases and J gave up 6 bases, with 18 bases separating them. This chain's CDR3 is CASSGTGQGLAEAFF. In DNA, the CDR3 is TGCGCCAGCAGTGGGACGGGGCAGGGGCTGGCTGAAGCTTTCTTT.